The present entry profiles one T cell receptor (beta chain) with its context. Its antigen remains unidentified. Method: immunoSEQ multiplex PCR; TCRdb's copy keeps in-frame clones and lacks some. Of approximately 29,000 clones listed, 75% to 90% are singletons. The CDR3 is 14 amino acids. Germline loops: CDR1 MDHEN, CDR2 SYDVKM. As for time point: time of PML onset. PML in natalizumab-treated patients developed after between about 15 and 56 months of natalizumab therapy. T3 blood samples were collected at the time of PML onset. The data were obtained in a study of multiple sclerosis patients with progressive multifocal leukoencephalopathy. Study-level results: Whether JC virus or general immunocompromise explains the findings remained unclear.

The chain is built from TRBV28 and TRBJ2-5; TRBD2 matches 7 bases. The J call may be in error: the DNA end matches TRBJ2-7 better. The source is a woman aged 30 to 39 with progressive multifocal leukoencephalopathy. Sequencing used PBMCs, obtained from a patient treated with natalizumab. This CDR3 reads CASSLSPGGYEQYF. The CDR3 DNA sequence: TGTGCCAGCAGTTTATCCCCGGGAGGCTACGAGCAGTACTTC.